This T cell receptor (beta chain) derives from a study of OX40 agonist ivuxolimab in advanced cancers. Study-level background: An agonistic anti-OX40 (CD134) antibody, ivuxolimab, was used to treat the patients. Antecedent anti-PD-1, anti-PD-L1 or anti-CTLA-4 therapy was permissible, with 40% having received some. Partial response was recorded in three patients: one hepatocellular carcinoma and two cutaneous melanoma cases.

The CDR3 is 16 amino acids. Germline loops: CDR1 ENHRY, CDR2 SYGVKD. V dropped 3 bases and J dropped 8 bases, with 20 bases sitting between them. Repertoires were generated with immunoSEQ multiplex PCR, while TCRdb's copy carries only in-frame clones and drops some. The sample has about 120,000 clones; just under 95% are singletons. This clone was counted a single time. What it binds is unknown. Findings of the study overall: Among T cells, CD8+ cells averaged more expanded clones than CD4+ cells.

Sequencing was performed on CD4+ or CD8+ T cells sorted from blood, taken in a trial of the OX40 agonist ivuxolimab. V is TRBV10-3 and J is TRBJ2-1; perhaps D is TRBD1 or TRBD2 (5 bases each). The clonotype comes from an adult with an advanced solid tumor such as melanoma, head and neck, liver or kidney cancer. The CDR3 nucleotides read TGTGCCATCAGTGACCCTGGGTTGGGTATGGGGGATGAGCAGTTCTTC. It yields the protein CAISDPGLGMGDEQFF.